The 24 T cell receptor beta chains in this list originate from one sample, sequenced in a study of glioma-infiltrating T cells. The iRepertoire nested amplicon-rescue multiplex PCR amplified TCR alpha and beta CDR3s from RNA. TCRdb itself ran the multiplex PCR reads through MiXCR, one entry per CDR3 protein. The data hold around 150,000 distinct CDR3 sequences, with roughly two fifths observed a single time. Specimen: glioma tissue, nonneoplastic brain tissue, or PBMCs (not recorded which). These receptors were obtained from a human donor with low-grade glioma or glioblastoma, undergoing nonglioma brain surgery, or in good health (not recorded which).

This clonotype was recorded a few times. The chain couples TRBV6-5 to TRBJ1-5, with no clear D. The germline V gene encodes CDR1 MNHEY and CDR2 SVGAGI. Between the trimmed V and J ends, which lost 5 bases and 5 bases, there was a span of 16 bases. The CDR3 consists of 15 residues. CDR3: CASSRTIFDDQPQHF. As DNA, the CDR3 is TGTGCCAGCAGTCGGACGATATTTGATGATCAGCCCCAGCATTTT.

This clonotype was seen only a few times. The genes are TRBV7-2 and TRBJ1-3; D uncertain. CDR1 SGHTA and CDR2 FQGNSA come from the germline V gene. This CDR3 is built from 13 residues. Trimming took off 2 bases at V and 9 bases at J, with 11 bases between the two ends. The CDR3 coding sequence is TGTGCCAGCAGCTTAACACGGGCGGGCACCATATATTTT. As protein: CASSLTRAGTIYF.

The chain recombines TRBV9 with TRBJ1-1, with D hard to call. This CDR3 is 14 amino acids long. Trimming stripped 5 bases from V and 1 base from J, with 12 bases between. CDR1 and CDR2 from the germline V gene are SGDLS and YYNGEE. CDR3 loop: CASRRGPENTEAFF. The CDR3 DNA sequence: TGTGCCAGCAGACGTGGCCCGGAGAACACTGAAGCTTTCTTT.

This clonotype was counted only a few times. V is TRBV6-1 and J is TRBJ2-7, with D unclear. V lost 6 bases to trimming and J lost 0 bases, with 15 bases between them. Per the germline V gene, CDR1 is MNHNS and CDR2 is SASEGT. The CDR3 length is 15 residues. CDR3 DNA: TGTGCCAGCAGCCCCCCCGGTGGGTTCTCCTACGAGCAGTACTTC. This sequence encodes CASSPPGGFSYEQYF.

This clonotype was counted a few times. The chain employs TRBV10-3 and TRBJ1-2, with 10 bases aligning to TRBD1. The length of the CDR3 is 14 residues. Germline V gene lookup returns CDR1 ENHRY and CDR2 SYGVKD. The V and J ends lost 7 bases and 6 bases, in that order; junction bases with no gene match: 8. The CDR3 loop reads CAINPGQGLDGYTF. CDR3 DNA: TGTGCCATCAATCCGGGACAGGGGCTCGATGGCTACACCTTC.

To note about this clonotype: One end of the junction varies from germline; a read error may be responsible. V gene TRBV18 combines with J gene TRBJ1-1, with D uncertain. The CDR3 spans 13 residues. The germline V gene has CDR1 KGHSH and CDR2 LQKENI. The CDR3 nucleotides read TGTGCCAGCTCACTCGGCGAGAACACTGAAGATTTCTTT. It is translated as CASSLGENTEDFF.

This clonotype has more than one count but fewer than ten. The chain recombines TRBV7-2 with TRBJ2-7; a possible D gene is TRBD1 (5 bases). V was clipped by 1 base and J by 2 bases, with 6 bases between them. CDR3 length: 13 residues. CDR1 SGHTA and CDR2 FQGNSA come from the germline V gene. CDR3 residues: CASSLVQAYEQYF. In DNA, the CDR3 is TGTGCCAGCAGCTTAGTACAGGCCTACGAGCAGTACTTC.

The rearrangement joins TRBV5-1 to TRBJ2-3, with D unresolved. The CDR3 has 12 amino acids. The germline gives CDR1 SGHRS, CDR2 YFSETQ. Trimming shortened V by 3 bases and J by 5 bases, and 7 bases separated the two germline ends. The CDR3, as DNA: TGCGCCAGCAGCTCCCCGGGAGATACGCAGTATTTT. Its protein product is CASSSPGDTQYF.

Only a few counts were recorded for this clonotype. The chain recombines TRBV7-2 with TRBJ2-5; possible D gene TRBD2, 6 bases. V lost 5 bases to trimming and J lost 0 bases, with 10 bases between them. The CDR3 has 14 residues. In germline, CDR1 is SGHTA, CDR2 FQGNSA. DNA for the CDR3: TGTGCCAGCAGCAATCTAGCGTACCAAGAGACCCAGTACTTC. Amino acids: CASSNLAYQETQYF.

The chain combines TRBV25-1 with TRBJ2-3; 10 bases are a match to TRBD2. CDR1 and CDR2 from the germline V gene are MGHDK and SYGVNS. The CDR3 covers 15 residues. Trimming took 7 bases from V and 3 from J; bases not matched to a gene: 7. The DNA of the CDR3 is TGTGCCAGCACGGTAGCGGGGGGAAGGACAGATACGCAGTATTTT. Residues: CASTVAGGRTDTQYF.

The J gene is TRBJ1-2, the V gene TRBV7-9; 10 bases line up with TRBD1. V gave up 1 base and J gave up 2 bases; unmatched junction bases: 1. CDR3 length: 15 residues. Per the germline V gene, CDR1 is SEHNR and CDR2 is FQNEAQ (reference sequence). The CDR3 DNA follows: TGTGCCAGCAGCTTAGTGGGACAGGGGAACTATGGCTACACCTTC. This translates into CASSLVGQGNYGYTF.

The chain is built from TRBV6-1 and TRBJ2-7; TRBD2 agrees at 12 bases. The ends lost 5 bases at V and 3 bases at J; junction bases unmatched: 14. Germline CDR1 is MNHNS and CDR2 is SASEGT. The CDR3 runs 18 residues. The CDR3 nucleotides are TGTGCCAGCAGTTATACCACGCTACTAGCGGGAGGTGACTACGAGCAGTACTTC. Translation gives CASSYTTLLAGGDYEQYF.

The J gene is TRBJ2-1, the V gene TRBV19; no clear D. Germline V gene sequence: CDR1 LNHDA, CDR2 SQIVND (reference sequence). The CDR3 spans 14 residues. V shed 5 bases and J shed 0 bases, with 8 bases lying between them. This CDR3 is CASSDRASYNEQFF. CDR3 DNA: TGTGCCAGTAGTGACCGGGCCTCCTACAATGAGCAGTTCTTC.

This chain joins TRBV6-2 or TRBV6-3 and TRBJ1-5; possible D gene TRBD1, 6 bases. Trimming stripped 6 bases from V and 6 bases from J, with 18 bases between. CDR1 MNHEY and CDR2 SVGEGT come from the germline V gene. This CDR3 has 15 amino acids. This chain's CDR3 is CASRQEGGAGQPQHF. The DNA of the CDR3 is TGTGCCAGCAGGCAAGAGGGGGGGGCTGGTCAGCCCCAGCATTTT.

The V and J genes are TRBV12-3 or TRBV12-4 and TRBJ1-2; the match to TRBD1 covers 7 bases. This CDR3 comprises 15 residues. V lost 5 bases, J lost 2 bases, and 8 bases stayed unmatched. The CDR3 reads CASSPRDSRNYGYTF. CDR3 DNA: TGTGCCAGCAGTCCGCGGGACAGTCGAAACTATGGCTACACCTTC.

Only a few counts were recorded for this clonotype. The chain has TRBV6-1 and TRBJ1-5, with D perhaps matching TRBD1 (6 bases). The CDR3 is 13 residues long. Germline assignment: CDR1 MNHNS and CDR2 SASEGT. V shed 7 bases and J shed 8 bases, with 15 bases lying between them. CDR3 bases: TGTGCCAGCACCTTAGGGGGGATTAAGCCCCAGCATTTT. The encoded protein is CASTLGGIKPQHF.

This clonotype was seen a handful of times. This chain uses TRBV4-1 with TRBJ2-7; TRBD2 matches at 9 bases. The CDR3 runs 17 residues. Germline V gives CDR1 MGHRA, CDR2 YSYEKL. V lost 0 bases to trimming and J lost 4 bases; unmatched junction nucleotides: 10. The CDR3 nucleotides read TGCGCCAGCAGCCAAGATCAAGTGCTAGCGGGGTCGTACGAGCAGTACTTC. As protein: CASSQDQVLAGSYEQYF.

This clonotype was seen a handful of times. The CDR3 sequence: CASSAQGAEAFF. Written as DNA, the CDR3 is TGTGCCAGCAGCGCACAGGGGGCAGAAGCTTTCTTT. V is TRBV16 and J is TRBJ1-1; 9 bases fit TRBD1. Germline V gene sequence: CDR1 KGHSY, CDR2 FQNENV. The trim removed 5 bases at V and 8 bases at J, leaving 3 bases unmatched. The CDR3 loop spans 12 amino acids.

The V gene is TRBV4-3, the J gene TRBJ1-2, with no clear D. V was clipped by 0 bases and J by 6 bases, with 5 bases between them. Germline-derived CDR1 and CDR2 are LGHNA and YSLEER. There are 12 residues in the CDR3. CDR3 coding DNA: TGCGCCAGCAGCCAAGAAGGACATGGCTACACCTTC. This sequence encodes CASSQEGHGYTF.

This rearrangement joins TRBV7-2 to TRBJ2-4, with a weak D call TRBD2 (6 bases). Trimming left V 11 bases short and J 7 bases short, with 12 bases between. This CDR3 is built from 11 residues. The germline gives CDR1 SGHTA, CDR2 FQGNSA. DNA for the CDR3: TGTGCCGGTGCGGAGGGGAACATTCAGTACTTC. It translates to CAGAEGNIQYF.

This clonotype has just a few counts. The J gene is TRBJ2-7, the V gene TRBV27; 7 bases line up with TRBD2. There are 16 residues in the CDR3. The V and J ends lost 4 bases and 2 bases, in that order; junction bases with no gene match: 11. Germline loops: CDR1 MNHEY, CDR2 SMNVEV (reference sequence). The CDR3 sequence is CASSWGGIYSTYEQYF. The CDR3 DNA reads as TGTGCCAGCAGTTGGGGGGGAATATATTCAACCTACGAGCAGTACTTC.

The chain links TRBV6-6 to TRBJ2-1, with 8 bases aligning to TRBD2. CDR1 and CDR2 (germline): MNHNY, SVGAGI (reference sequence). This CDR3 is 15 amino acids long. Trimming cost V 0 bases and J 9 bases; bases outside gene matches: 7. This CDR3 reads CASSYSGTRSAEQFF. For the CDR3, the DNA is TGTGCCAGCAGTTACTCCGGGACTAGATCGGCTGAGCAGTTCTTC.

Details on this clonotype: This may stem from a read error, because a much larger clone lies one nucleotide away. The chain joins TRBV27 to TRBJ2-3, with D uncertain. This CDR3 is 13 amino acids long. Germline loops: CDR1 MNHEY, CDR2 SMNVEV (reference sequence). CDR3 sequence reads: CATSDVEADTKYF. In DNA form, the CDR3 reads TGTGCCACCAGTGACGTTGAGGCGGATACGAAGTATTTT.

The chain has TRBV7-2 and TRBJ2-5; D gene ambiguous. V lost 1 base, J lost 10 bases, and 7 bases lay in between. Germline V gene data show CDR1 as SGHTA and CDR2 as FQGNSA. The CDR3 sequence is 11 residues long. CDR3 bases: TGTGCCAGCAGCTTAGGGAAGTACCAGTACTTC. This translates into CASSLGKYQYF.